Listed below are T cell receptor beta chains from one sample, sequenced in a study of T cells in Graves' hyperthyroidism and ophthalmopathy. TCRdb processed the multiplex PCR reads anew with MiXCR; each CDR3 protein has one entry. Among some 550,000 distinct CDR3 sequences listed, less than 25% were seen once. The sample taken for sequencing was blood. The receptor source for this set is a young man with Graves' hyperthyroidism. Each CDR3 is given with its conserved first and last residue. A D gene is named only where the DNA matches it firmly. Size is stated for part of the rows, as once, few or many counts, or as a class when the clone is expanded.

v_gene	j_gene	d_gene	abundance	CDR3aa	CDR3nt
TRBV6-1	TRBJ2-5	TRBD2	.	CASPSSGGFQETQYF	TGTGCCAGCCCTTCTAGCGGGGGTTTCCAAGAGACCCAGTACTTC
TRBV6-1	TRBJ1-6	.	once	CASSEANGSPLHF	TGTGCCAGCAGTGAAGCGAACGGATCACCCCTCCACTTT
TRBV28	TRBJ2-5	.	.	CASEPRGGTQYF	TGTGCCAGCGAACCAAGAGGGGGGACCCAGTACTTC
TRBV5-1	TRBJ2-7	TRBD1	many	CASTEGTGIFYEQYF	TGCGCCAGCACCGAGGGGACAGGGATTTTCTACGAGCAGTACTTC
TRBV6-1	TRBJ1-2	.	.	CASSKTTGSGSYGYTF	TGTGCCAGCAGTAAAACCACAGGCAGTGGGTCCTATGGCTACACCTTC
TRBV5-6	TRBJ1-2	TRBD1	many	CASSLVGTGVNGYTF	TGTGCCAGCAGCTTGGTCGGGACAGGGGTAAATGGCTACACCTTC
TRBV30	TRBJ2-2	.	many	CAWARGDTGELFF	TGTGCCTGGGCCAGGGGGGACACCGGGGAGCTGTTTTTT
TRBV7-9	TRBJ1-2	.	many	CAAGAYYGYTF	TGTGCCGCGGGGGCGTACTATGGCTACACCTTC
TRBV10-3	TRBJ1-5	TRBD1	few	CAISATQGFNQPQHF	TGTGCCATCAGTGCCACACAGGGGTTCAATCAGCCCCAGCATTTT
TRBV2	TRBJ2-7	TRBD2	few	CASSWTSGGEQYF	TGTGCCAGCAGCTGGACTAGCGGGGGCGAGCAGTACTTC
TRBV6-5	TRBJ1-1	.	many	CASSTSPTGNTEAFF	TGTGCCAGCAGCACCTCCCCGACAGGGAACACTGAAGCTTTCTTT
TRBV19	TRBJ2-5	.	many	CASSPRQAYSWTQYF	TGTGCCAGTAGCCCTCGACAGGCCTACTCGTGGACCCAGTACTTC
TRBV6-5	TRBJ2-4	.	few	CASFSGRKNIQYF	TGTGCCAGCTTTAGCGGACGGAAAAACATTCAGTACTTC
TRBV20-1	TRBJ1-5	.	many	CSAPLHSNQPQHF	TGCAGTGCCCCATTACATAGCAATCAGCCCCAGCATTTT
TRBV3-1	TRBJ2-7	.	few	CASSQGLSGAKRYEQYF	TGTGCCAGCAGCCAAGGCCTTAGTGGGGCAAAAAGGTACGAGCAGTACTTC
TRBV5-1	TRBJ2-7	TRBD1	many	CASSPDPRDRVTYEQYF	TGCGCCAGCAGCCCCGACCCCCGGGACAGGGTCACCTACGAGCAGTACTTC
TRBV27	TRBJ1-2	TRBD1	.	CASSSTGQGFSNYGYTF	TGTGCCAGCAGTTCAACGGGACAGGGATTCTCAAACTATGGCTACACCTTC
TRBV7-2	TRBJ1-2	TRBD1	many	CASSSTGNYGYTF	TGTGCCAGCAGCTCGACAGGGAACTATGGCTACACCTTC
TRBV2	TRBJ1-5	.	.	CASSEEQGKDQPQHF	TGTGCCAGCAGTGAAGAACAGGGAAAGGATCAGCCCCAGCATTTT
TRBV27	TRBJ1-2	.	few	CASSSIANYGYTF	TGTGCCAGCAGTTCAATAGCTAACTATGGCTACACCTTC
TRBV19	TRBJ2-6	TRBD1	many	CASSDGTAGANVLTF	TGTGCCAGTAGTGATGGGACAGCTGGGGCCAACGTCCTGACTTTC
TRBV3-1	TRBJ1-1	.	.	CASSQVSRTMAFF	TGTGCCAGCAGCCAAGTTTCACGGACGATGGCTTTCTTT
TRBV12-3/TRBV12-4	TRBJ1-2	.	many	CASSLGGGVSYGYTF	TGTGCCAGCAGTTTGGGGGGGGGCGTATCCTATGGCTACACCTTC
TRBV6-5	TRBJ2-5	.	few	CASSLGTAYQETQYF	TGTGCCAGCAGTTTAGGGACCGCGTACCAAGAGACCCAGTACTTC
TRBV20-1	TRBJ2-5	.	.	CSARANREWETQYF	TGCAGTGCTAGAGCTAACAGGGAGTGGGAGACCCAGTACTTC
TRBV12-3/TRBV12-4	TRBJ2-6	.	.	CASTNRLWANVLTF	TGTGCCAGCACCAACAGGCTGTGGGCCAACGTCCTGACTTTC
TRBV20-1	TRBJ2-7	.	many	CSARGLDTFSYEQYF	TGCAGTGCTAGAGGCCTCGACACCTTCTCCTACGAGCAGTACTTC
TRBV11-1	TRBJ2-7	.	many	CASSLDSPAPSYEQYF	TGTGCCAGCAGCTTAGATTCACCCGCACCATCCTACGAGCAGTACTTC
TRBV6-5	TRBJ1-2	.	few	CASSYDPGRNYGYTF	TGTGCCAGCAGTTACGATCCGGGACGGAACTATGGCTACACCTTC
TRBV6-5	TRBJ1-2	TRBD1	few	CASSFRTGAGGYTF	TGTGCCAGCAGTTTTCGGACAGGGGCGGGTGGCTACACCTTC
TRBV5-1	TRBJ2-2	.	.	CASRLRDIKPNTGELFF	TGCGCCAGCAGGCTCCGGGACATAAAACCGAACACCGGGGAGCTGTTTTTT
TRBV27	TRBJ1-5	.	many	CAMQKVHISNQPQHF	TGTGCCATGCAAAAAGTACACATTAGCAATCAGCCCCAGCATTTT
TRBV28	TRBJ1-1	.	many	CASTSPTGNTEAFF	TGTGCCAGCACCTCCCCTACAGGGAACACTGAAGCTTTCTTT
TRBV6-1	TRBJ2-6	.	many	CASSLSALSGANVLTF	TGTGCCAGCAGCTTGTCAGCCCTTTCTGGGGCCAACGTCCTGACTTTC
TRBV20-1	TRBJ1-2	.	.	CSARDRASNYGYTF	TGCAGTGCTAGAGACCGGGCGTCTAACTATGGCTACACCTTC
TRBV30	TRBJ1-2	TRBD1	.	CACPLGGETGTYGYTF	TGTGCCTGCCCGCTCGGGGGAGAGACAGGGACCTATGGCTACACCTTC
TRBV20-1	TRBJ1-5	.	many	CSATRGVGGQPQHF	TGCAGTGCTACTCGGGGCGTGGGCGGTCAGCCCCAGCATTTT
TRBV19	TRBJ2-5	TRBD1	many	CASSPGQGAPTQYF	TGTGCCAGTTCTCCGGGACAGGGGGCCCCGACCCAGTACTTC
TRBV4-1	TRBJ1-6	.	.	CASSQDARILYNSPLHF	TGCGCCAGCAGCCAAGATGCGCGCATACTTTATAATTCACCCCTCCACTTT
TRBV6-1	TRBJ2-5	.	few	CASNRQAGPQETQYF	TGTGCCAGCAATAGGCAGGCCGGACCACAAGAGACCCAGTACTTC
TRBV19	TRBJ1-1	TRBD1	few	CASRAGGSNTEAFF	TGTGCCAGTAGGGCAGGGGGGAGCAACACTGAAGCTTTCTTT
TRBV28	TRBJ1-5	.	many	CASSLWTRNQPQHF	TGTGCCAGCAGTTTATGGACACGCAATCAGCCCCAGCATTTT
TRBV7-9	TRBJ1-1	.	many	CASSSEGTEAFF	TGTGCCAGCAGCTCAGAGGGTACTGAAGCTTTCTTT
TRBV28	TRBJ2-7	TRBD2	.	CASSFSGRDSYEQYF	TGTGCCAGCAGTTTTAGCGGGAGGGACTCCTACGAGCAGTACTTC
TRBV19	TRBJ2-7	.	many	CASSTAGARGSYEQYF	TGTGCCAGTAGTACCGCGGGGGCCCGAGGCTCCTACGAGCAGTACTTC
TRBV19	TRBJ2-2	.	many	CASSIQGTSGELFF	TGTGCCAGTAGTATCCAGGGAACCTCCGGGGAGCTGTTTTTT
TRBV7-9	TRBJ2-7	.	many	CASSPTGLDEQYF	TGTGCCAGCAGCCCTACAGGGTTGGACGAGCAGTACTTC
TRBV29-1	TRBJ2-2	.	many	CSVEKANTGELFF	TGCAGCGTTGAAAAGGCGAACACCGGGGAGCTGTTTTTT
TRBV12-3/TRBV12-4	TRBJ2-7	.	few	CASATRLYEQYF	TGTGCCAGCGCCACCCGTCTCTACGAGCAGTACTTC
TRBV7-2	TRBJ2-7	.	.	CASSTYREADEQYF	TGTGCCAGCAGCACTTACAGGGAGGCTGACGAGCAGTACTTC
TRBV27	TRBJ1-5	.	many	CASQIKRGNQPQHF	TGTGCCAGCCAAATAAAACGGGGCAATCAGCCCCAGCATTTT